Listed below are T cell receptor beta chains from one sample, sequenced in a study of blood T cell repertoires in COVID-19. The method was immunoSEQ multiplex PCR; TCRdb's version includes in-frame clones alone and lacks a portion of them. The sample contains some 78,000 clones, around nine tenths of which appear only once. The sample taken for sequencing was peripheral blood. The receptors stem from a man between 45 and 60 years old with active or convalescent COVID-19. Both conserved end residues are part of each CDR3. Each record gives: J gene, D gene, V gene, CDR3 protein, CDR3 DNA. D genes are given only for firm matches.

>TRBJ2-3|NA|TRBV19
CASSSAPGSTDTQYF
TGTGCCAGTAGTAGCGCTCCGGGGAGCACAGATACGCAGTATTTT
>TRBJ2-7|TRBD2|TRBV6-2/TRBV6-3
CASSSGLAGAGEQYF
TGTGCCAGCAGTTCGGGACTAGCGGGGGCGGGCGAGCAGTACTTC
>TRBJ2-3|NA|TRBV3-1/TRBV3-2
CASSQEGARDTQYF
TGTGCCAGCAGCCAAGAAGGGGCGAGGGATACGCAGTATTTT
>TRBJ1-1|NA|TRBV29-1
CSVEVGQGGAFF
TGCAGCGTTGAAGTGGGGCAAGGTGGAGCTTTCTTT
>TRBJ2-5|NA|TRBV24-1
CATSDVLETQYF
TGTGCCACCAGTGATGTACTGGAGACCCAGTACTTC
>TRBJ1-1|TRBD1|TRBV7-8
CASSLGTGNTEAFF
TGTGCCAGCAGCTTAGGGACAGGGAACACTGAAGCTTTCTTT
>TRBJ2-5|NA|TRBV24-1
CATSGSGKETQYF
TGTGCCACCAGTGGGTCGGGAAAAGAGACCCAGTACTTC
>TRBJ2-3|TRBD1|TRBV19
CASRTGARTDTQYF
TGTGCCAGTAGGACAGGGGCCCGCACAGATACGCAGTATTTT
>TRBJ1-2|TRBD1|TRBV15
CATSRDPGQAKANYGYTF
TGTGCCACCAGCAGAGATCCGGGACAGGCTAAAGCTAACTATGGCTACACCTTC
>TRBJ2-3|TRBD2|TRBV4-2
CASSQEAGGRTDTQYF
TGTGCCAGCAGCCAAGAAGCGGGGGGCCGCACAGATACGCAGTATTTT
>TRBJ1-1|TRBD1|TRBV30
CAWTGTGGTEAFF
TGTGCCTGGACTGGGACAGGGGGAACTGAAGCTTTCTTT
>TRBJ2-6|NA|TRBV6-1
CASSEAGEPGANVLTF
TGTGCCAGCAGTGAAGCTGGAGAACCTGGGGCCAACGTCCTGACTTTC
>TRBJ2-5|TRBD2|TRBV19
CASSVRTSGQETQYF
TGTGCCAGTAGTGTCAGGACTAGCGGCCAAGAGACCCAGTACTTC
>TRBJ1-1|NA|TRBV18
CASSPQFGVLEGTEAFF
TGTGCCAGCTCACCACAATTCGGGGTTCTCGAGGGCACTGAAGCTTTCTTT